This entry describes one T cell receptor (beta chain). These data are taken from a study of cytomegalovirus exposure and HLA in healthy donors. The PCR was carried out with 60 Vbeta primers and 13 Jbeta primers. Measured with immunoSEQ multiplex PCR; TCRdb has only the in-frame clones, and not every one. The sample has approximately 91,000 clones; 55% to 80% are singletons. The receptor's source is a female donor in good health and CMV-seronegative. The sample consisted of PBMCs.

As DNA, the CDR3 is TGTGCCAGCTCACCACCGTTGCGGGATAACACCGGGGAGCTGTTTTTT. This codes for CASSPPLRDNTGELFF. The chain joins TRBV18 to TRBJ2-2; D possibly corresponds to TRBD2 (6 bases). Between the trimmed V and J ends, which lost 0 bases and 2 bases, there was a span of 10 bases. From germline, CDR1 is KGHSH and CDR2 LQKENI. The CDR3 is 16 residues long.